These 21 T cell receptor beta chains share one sample of origin, sequenced in a study of cytomegalovirus exposure and HLA in healthy donors. PCR primers comprised 60 Vbeta and 13 Jbeta primers. Only in-frame clones appear in the TCRdb table, and some are missing; sequencing was by immunoSEQ multiplex PCR. The table includes some 180,000 clones, roughly 90% detected once. Input material: PBMCs. These receptor sequences come from a girl less than two years old in good health and CMV-seronegative.

V and J are TRBV5-1 and TRBJ2-1, with 14 bases that match TRBD2. V was pared by 4 bases and J by 8 bases, with 5 bases of the junction left unmatched. Germline V gene lookup returns CDR1 SGHRS and CDR2 YFSETQ. The CDR3 contains 15 residues. The CDR3 spells CASSGGTSGGDEQFF. The CDR3 bases are TGCGCCAGCAGCGGAGGGACTAGCGGGGGCGATGAGCAGTTCTTC.

This chain links TRBV4-1 with TRBJ2-7; D not certain. Germline V gives CDR1 MGHRA, CDR2 YSYEKL. Trimming took 0 bases from V and 2 from J, leaving 8 bases between them. The CDR3 runs to 14 residues. The chain's CDR3 is CASSQEHGTYEQYF. The CDR3 region has the DNA TGCGCCAGCAGCCAAGAACATGGCACCTACGAGCAGTACTTC.

The CDR3 sequence: CASSAVTSGGTDTQYF. CDR3 nucleotide sequence: TGTGCCAGCAGCGCTGTGACTAGCGGTGGCACAGATACGCAGTATTTT. The chain links TRBV9 to TRBJ2-3, with TRBD2 matching 9 bases. The CDR3 contains 16 residues. V lost 3 bases, J lost 1 base, and 6 bases stayed unmatched. In germline, CDR1 is SGDLS, CDR2 YYNGEE.

The chain links TRBV7-6 to TRBJ2-1; TRBD2 agrees at 13 bases. This CDR3 region has 14 residues. V was pared by 5 bases and J by 13 bases, with 8 bases of the junction left unmatched. CDR1 is SGHVS and CDR2 is FNYEAQ in the germline V gene. The CDR3 reads CASSVLTSGGDQFF. CDR3 nucleotides: TGTGCCAGCAGCGTCCTAACTAGCGGGGGGGATCAGTTCTTC.

V is TRBV7-3 and J is TRBJ1-1, with 9 positions matching TRBD1. Trimming at V came to 5 bases and at J to 10 bases, leaving 8 bases not matched to a gene. The germline gives CDR1 SGHTA, CDR2 FQGTGA. CDR3 length: 13 residues. The CDR3 is CASSPTPGQGAFF. In DNA form, the CDR3 reads TGTGCCAGCAGCCCGACGCCGGGACAGGGAGCTTTCTTT.

The gene calls are TRBV2 and TRBJ1-6; 7 bases are a match to TRBD1. The CDR3 is made up of 16 amino acids. J gave up 4 bases and V 7 bases, and 10 bases lay outside the gene matches. Germline assignment: CDR1 SNHLY and CDR2 FYNNEI. This CDR3 reads CASTVSETGYNSPLHF. The CDR3, as DNA: TGTGCCAGCACGGTTTCGGAGACAGGGTATAATTCACCCCTCCACTTT. Full variable domain (missing parts from reference TRBV2 and TRBJ1-6): EPEVTQTPSHQVTQMGQEVILRCVPISNHLYFYWYRQILGQKVEFLVSFYNNEISEKSEIFDDQFSVERPDGSNFTLKIRSTKLEDSAMYFCASTVSETGYNSPLHFGNGTRLTVT.

The J gene is TRBJ1-1, the V gene TRBV14; D is possibly TRBD1 (5 bases). Trimming pared 0 bases from V and 4 bases from J, leaving 12 bases between. The germline CDR1 and CDR2 sequences are SGHDN and FVKESK. The CDR3 contains 15 residues. CDR3 amino acids: CASSQDFRGGTEAFF. The CDR3, as DNA: TGTGCCAGCAGCCAAGATTTTCGGGGGGGCACTGAAGCTTTCTTT.

The genes are TRBV30 and TRBJ1-1, with 8 bases lining up with TRBD1. There are 12 residues in the CDR3. V lost 8 bases and J lost 6; bases outside the gene matches: 8. CDR1 and CDR2 from the germline V gene are GTSNPN and SVGIG (reference sequence). DNA of the CDR3: TGTGCCGGTAGGACAGGGAATGCTGAAGCTTTCTTT. It encodes CAGRTGNAEAFF.

V and J are TRBV29-1 and TRBJ1-1, with 7 bases fitting TRBD1. The CDR3 consists of 13 residues. Germline values: CDR1 SQVTM, CDR2 ANQGSEA. V lost 6 bases and J lost 0; bases outside the gene matches: 4. CDR3: CSVPTGLNTEAFF. For the CDR3, the DNA is TGCAGCGTCCCGACAGGGTTGAACACTGAAGCTTTCTTT.

This chain uses TRBV4-1 with TRBJ1-2, with TRBD1 as a possible D gene (5 bases). CDR3 length: 16 amino acids. Trimming pared 0 bases from V and 0 bases from J, leaving 11 bases between. CDR1 is MGHRA, CDR2 YSYEKL, per germline. CDR3 in DNA: TGCGCCAGCAGCCAAGATCAGGGATGGGCTAACTATGGCTACACCTTC. It specifies CASSQDQGWANYGYTF.

This clone came up once. This chain joins TRBV2 and TRBJ1-4; TRBD1 aligns across 8 bases. V lost 8 bases and J lost 1; bases outside the gene matches: 12. There are 17 residues in the CDR3. Per germline, CDR1 SNHLY and CDR2 FYNNEI. CDR3 residues: CASGPGGQVGTNEKLFF. The CDR3 DNA follows: TGTGCCAGCGGGCCAGGGGGCCAGGTTGGAACTAATGAAAAACTGTTTTTT.

The chain carries TRBV9 and TRBJ2-5; 9 bases line up with TRBD2. V lost 0 bases to trimming and J lost 0 bases; unmatched junction nucleotides: 3. The CDR3 loop spans 16 amino acids. Germline loops: CDR1 SGDLS, CDR2 YYNGEE. The CDR3 DNA is TGTGCCAGCAGCGTAGGACTAGCGGCTTACCAAGAGACCCAGTACTTC. Amino acids: CASSVGLAAYQETQYF. The full variable domain, with the rest looked up from reference TRBV9 and TRBJ2-5, is DSGVTQTPKHLITATGQRVTLRCSPRSGDLSVYWYQQSLDQGLQFLIQYYNGEERAKGNILERFSAQQFPDLHSELNLSSLELGDSALYFCASSVGLAAYQETQYFGPGTRLLVL.

This CDR3 is CASSIANRRGGLPFPGELFF. The CDR3 nucleotides read TGTGCCAGTAGTATAGCAAACCGGCGGGGGGGCCTTCCTTTTCCCGGGGAGCTGTTTTTT. The rearrangement joins TRBV19 to TRBJ2-2, with 9 bases identical to TRBD2. This CDR3 comprises 20 residues. V dropped 1 base and J dropped 6; count of bases not matched to a gene: 18. The germline CDR1 and CDR2 sequences are LNHDA and SQIVND (reference sequence).

This chain uses TRBV5-8 with TRBJ1-1; D unresolved. The CDR3 is 14 residues long. The V end was cut by 1 base, the J end by 1 base, with 8 bases between. Germline-derived CDR1 and CDR2 are SGHTS and YDEGEE. The CDR3 DNA is TGTGCCAGCAGCTTGAACGGTCCGAACACTGAAGCTTTCTTT. This gives the protein CASSLNGPNTEAFF.

The V and J genes are TRBV7-8 and TRBJ1-5; tentatively, D is TRBD1 (6 bases). In germline, CDR1 is SGHVS, CDR2 FQNEAQ. This CDR3 has 16 amino acids. V lost 4 bases to trimming and J lost 4 bases, with 17 bases between them. As DNA, the CDR3 is TGTGCCAGCAGCTCCTACCGGGACATTCGAAATCAGCCCCAGCATTTT. Its protein is CASSSYRDIRNQPQHF. The full variable domain, its missing parts supplied by reference TRBV7-8 and TRBJ1-5, is GAGVSQSPRYKVAKRGQDVALRCDPISGHVSLFWYQQALGQGPEFLTYFQNEAQLDKSGLPSDRFFAERPEGSVSTLKIQRTQQEDSAVYLCASSSYRDIRNQPQHFGDGTRLSIL.

The chain is built from TRBV6-4 and TRBJ2-3; a possible D gene is TRBD2 (5 bases). Trimming removed 3 bases from V and 6 bases from J, with 13 bases in between. This CDR3 spans 14 amino acids. Germline CDR1 MRHNA, CDR2 SNTAGT. The CDR3 region is CASSESGPADTQYF. The CDR3 region has the DNA TGTGCCAGCAGTGAAAGCGGACCTGCGGATACGCAGTATTTT.

The chain uses TRBV7-2 and TRBJ2-1, with 8 positions matching TRBD1. Germline loops: CDR1 SGHTA, CDR2 FQGNSA. There are 16 residues in the CDR3. J was trimmed by 4 bases and V by 6 bases; bases with no gene match: 11. As DNA, the CDR3 is TGTGCCAGCAGTGAGCCAGGGGGCGCGGGGTACAATGAGCAGTTCTTC. Translating it yields CASSEPGGAGYNEQFF. The full variable domain, rest sourced from reference TRBV7-2 and TRBJ2-1, is GAGVSQSPSNKVTEKGKDVELRCDPISGHTALYWYRQSLGQGLEFLIYFQGNSAPDKSGLPSDRFSAERTGGSVSTLTIQRTQQEDSAVYLCASSEPGGAGYNEQFFGPGTRLTVL.

The CDR3 is CASSGGRSGSGNTIYF. CDR3 DNA: TGTGCCAGCAGCGGGGGGAGGTCAGGGTCTGGAAACACCATATATTTT. The V and J genes are TRBV9 and TRBJ1-3; possibly TRBD1 for D (5 bases). Trimming shortened V by 3 bases and J by 1 base, and 14 bases separated the two germline ends. Germline V gene sequence: CDR1 SGDLS, CDR2 YYNGEE. This CDR3 has 16 residues.

V gene TRBV7-6 combines with J gene TRBJ2-3; weak D call: TRBD1 (8 bases). CDR1 and CDR2 (germline): SGHVS, FNYEAQ. Between the trimmed V and J ends, which lost 1 base and 4 bases, there was a span of 12 bases. This CDR3 spans 15 amino acids. In nucleotides, the CDR3 is TGTGCCAGCAGCTTAGTACAGGGGGGGGCAGATACGCAGTATTTT. This translates into CASSLVQGGADTQYF.

The J gene is TRBJ2-5, the V gene TRBV7-9; TRBD1 agrees at 9 bases. CDR1 is SEHNR and CDR2 is FQNEAQ in the germline V gene (reference sequence). This CDR3 has 15 amino acids. Trimming removed 2 bases from V and 7 bases from J; junction bases left unmatched: 8. CDR3 bases: TGTGCCAGCAGCTTACCCAGGGACAGGGTAGGGACCCAGTACTTC. Its translation is CASSLPRDRVGTQYF.

The chain carries TRBV5-1 and TRBJ1-1; D might be TRBD1 (6 bases). This CDR3 comprises 16 residues. The germline V and J ends were trimmed by 1 base and 0 bases, with 13 bases remaining between them. Germline V gene sequence: CDR1 SGHRS, CDR2 YFSETQ. In DNA form, the CDR3 reads TGCGCCAGCAGCTTGAGGGGGTGGAACATGAACACTGAAGCTTTCTTT. It translates to CASSLRGWNMNTEAFF.